This TCR beta chain is from a study of blood T cells in healthy people across ages. The V gene's germline CDR1 is LGHNA and CDR2 YSLEER. V lost 0 bases and J 1 base, leaving 13 bases between the germline ends. The CDR3 consists of 18 residues. A J-beta primer mix and a sample-barcoded 5' primer were used in a second PCR of roughly 7 to 12 cycles. TCRdb independently ran MiXCR on the 5' RACE reads; one entry per CDR3 protein. The sample shows 780,000 or so distinct CDR3 sequences, around 25% of them seen only once. This clonotype was observed a few times. These sequences were also reported in another study, on T cells of mothers and their children.

The sample taken for sequencing was blood. This chain uses TRBV4-3 with TRBJ2-6; D gene unclear. The sequence derives from a boy aged 5 to 17 in good health. CDR3 loop: CASSQDYTDASGANVLTF. In nucleotides, the CDR3 is TGCGCCAGCAGCCAAGATTATACAGACGCGTCTGGGGCCAACGTCCTGACTTTC.